This T cell receptor (beta chain) was captured by sequencing in a study of vaccination and CD4 T cells after COVID-19. On the study more broadly: Stimuli were overlapping spike peptide pools of SARS-CoV-2 and three common cold coronaviruses (HCoV-NL63, HCoV-OC43, HCoV-229E).

Time point reported: late sampling 161 to 241 days after vaccination in a few convalescent patients. The treatment was: roughly 11-day PBMC culture with coronavirus spike peptide pools or control peptides (ViraFEST assay). Remarks on this clonotype: Its specificity is not known.

Cultured CD4+ T cell DNA was sequenced using the Oncomine TCR Beta short-read assay. Using its own MiXCR run on the PCR reads, TCRdb lists one record per CDR3 protein. The top ten clones hold roughly a sixth of a sample with under 20,000 distinct CDR3 sequences, 44% of them seen once. This CDR3 has 16 amino acids. The germline V and J ends were trimmed by 10 bases and 5 bases, with 26 bases remaining between them. Germline CDR1 MNHNS, CDR2 SASEGT. This TCR was recovered from a human donor who had recovered from COVID-19. The starting material was CD4+ T cells from blood, cultured in vitro, obtained about 7 months after SARS-CoV-2 vaccination. V is TRBV6-1 and J is TRBJ1-1; a weak D match, TRBD1 (5 bases). Written as DNA, the CDR3 is TGTGCCATCAGAGAAAAAGGGACCATCGCCGGGACTGAAGCTTTCTTT. Its translation is CAIREKGTIAGTEAFF.